One sample yielded the 3 T cell receptor beta chains listed below, sequenced in a study of cytomegalovirus exposure and HLA in healthy donors. Profiling relied on immunoSEQ multiplex PCR, and the TCRdb table lists in-frame clones only, not all of them. There are 200,000 to 300,000 clones in the sample; roughly 87% occur only once, and 3% to 3.5% lies in the top ten. Material: PBMCs. These receptors were collected from a young woman in good health and CMV-seronegative.

This chain links TRBV11-2 with TRBJ1-4; the match to TRBD1 covers 7 bases. Germline-derived CDR1 and CDR2 are SGHAT and FQNNGV. The CDR3 consists of 14 residues. V shed 5 bases and J 7 bases; nucleotides not matched to a gene: 7. CDR3 amino acids: CASSRNRGGEKLFF. The CDR3 nucleotides are TGTGCCAGCAGCCGAAACAGGGGTGGTGAAAAACTGTTTTTT.

V usage is TRBV7-9 and J usage is TRBJ2-7; 12 positions match TRBD1. After removal of 5 bases from V and 5 bases from J, the junction contained 10 bases not matched to a gene. The germline V gene encodes CDR1 SEHNR and CDR2 FQNEAQ (reference sequence). The CDR3 sequence is 16 residues long. The CDR3 region has the DNA TGTGCCAGCAGCCCCTCGTACGGGACAGGGGGCGACGAGCAGTACTTC. Protein product: CASSPSYGTGGDEQYF.

This chain joins TRBV6-1 and TRBJ2-7; D might be TRBD1 or TRBD2, each matching 6 bases. Germline V gives CDR1 MNHNS, CDR2 SASEGT. V was cut by 5 bases and J by 2 bases, with 13 bases left in between. The CDR3 has 14 amino acids. The CDR3 loop is CASSRLGGPYEQYF. DNA for the CDR3: TGTGCCAGCAGTCGATTGGGGGGCCCCTACGAGCAGTACTTC.